This T cell receptor (beta chain) was captured by sequencing in a study of blood T cell repertoires in COVID-19. Overall study context: The United States, Italy and Spain supplied acute and convalescent COVID-19 samples. T cells, B-cell-depleted T cells, or PBMCs supplied cDNA or gDNA.

In the original workflow: Reference gene primers were amplified, and this amplification served to estimate nucleated cell counts. Clones were sequenced by immunoSEQ multiplex PCR, and TCRdb holds only the in-frame ones, with some missing. Clone size and V and J calls were adopted from that table, with D and trimming inferred from the DNA. This table holds roughly 28,000 clones, about 90% found once. Germline CDR1 reads SGHRS; CDR2 reads YFSETQ. V gave up 2 bases and J gave up 2 bases, with 7 bases separating them. The CDR3 runs to 13 residues. The sample comprised peripheral blood. This receptor was taken from a human donor in a cohort sampled during active COVID-19. The chain couples TRBV5-1 to TRBJ2-5; the D is unclear. Here the CDR3 reads CASSFGTQETQYF. The DNA of the CDR3 is TGCGCCAGCAGCTTTGGCACACAAGAGACCCAGTACTTC.